This TCR beta chain was sequenced in a study of cytomegalovirus exposure and HLA in healthy donors. About this clone itself: Its antigen is not identified.

Study results and caveats: Common viral pathogens were later found to be apparently linked to several of the most significant clusters.

PCR primers comprised 60 Vbeta and 13 Jbeta primers. Clones were read by immunoSEQ multiplex PCR, and TCRdb kept only the in-frame ones, dropping some. Here the sample spans approximately 170,000 clones, roughly 80% being singletons. This TCR came from a woman aged 18-29 years in good health and CMV-seronegative. The specimen sequenced was PBMCs.

The DNA for the CDR3 is TGTGCCATCAGTGATCAGGGGAATGAGCAGTTCTTC. Encoded protein: CAISDQGNEQFF. The V call is TRBV10-3, the J call TRBJ2-1, with D tentatively TRBD1 (6 bases). The CDR3 is made up of 12 amino acids. Trimming removed 3 bases at V and 7 bases at J, with 7 bases between. The germline V gene encodes CDR1 ENHRY and CDR2 SYGVKD.